This T cell receptor (beta chain) emerged from a study of regulatory T cells in long-lasting Graves disease. Overall study: Persistence in Graves' disease required over 5 years of antithyroid drugs plus positive TSH receptor antibodies.

The CDR3 is 12 amino acids. Germline CDR1 MDHEN, CDR2 SYDVKM. Trimming removed 5 bases from V and 3 bases from J, with 7 bases in between. For TCR beta, libraries came from iRepertoire HTBI primers and Arm-PCR of CDR3 regions. In the authors' workflow: Among the samples, 60 or so TRBV and 14 TRBJ segments were identified. TCRdb independently ran MiXCR on the multiplex PCR reads; one entry per CDR3 protein. These V and J calls derive from TCRdb rather than the authors' analysis. Seen here are over 450,000 distinct CDR3 sequences, 20% to 25% observed once, and the top ten hold around 7%. The sample's time point: persistent/refractory GD, antithyroid drugs over 5 years with positive TRAb. Extracted PBMC RNA gave rise to the TCR library. General study results and limits: Under persistent disease, TRBV28, TRBJ1-2 and TRBJ2-5 were used preferentially.

There are many counts of this clonotype. Its specificity is not known. This receptor was taken from a female donor with Graves disease. This sequence joins TRBV28 and TRBJ1-1, with D hard to call. Sample: peripheral blood mononuclear cells (PBMCs), taken when the disease was refractory, from a patient treated with antithyroid drugs. The CDR3 nucleotides read TGTGCCAGCAGTGGAATGGACACTGAAGCTTTCTTT. It translates to CASSGMDTEAFF.